This TCR beta chain was sequenced during a study of OX40 agonist ivuxolimab in advanced cancers. Across the whole study: The treatment was a fully human IgG2 OX40 agonist, ivuxolimab.

Sequencing was performed with immunoSEQ multiplex PCR; in TCRdb, only in-frame clones are kept and a portion is missing. Among roughly 80,000 clones, approximately 85% were seen once, and the ten largest hold less than 0.8%. Comment on this clone: The antigen is unknown.

Study outcomes and limitations: At 0.1 to 3.0 mg/kg, CD4+ and CD8+ blood T cells expanded clonally by week 6.

This CDR3 is built from 15 residues. The germline CDR1 and CDR2 sequences are LNHDA and SQIVND (reference sequence). Material: CD4+ or CD8+ T cells sorted from blood, obtained in a trial of the OX40 agonist ivuxolimab. This rearrangement joins TRBV19 to TRBJ1-5; D might be TRBD1 (5 bases). This receptor was obtained from an adult with an advanced solid tumor such as melanoma, head and neck, liver or kidney cancer. The chain's CDR3 is CASREHPISNQPQHF. The CDR3 DNA reads as TGTGCGAGCAGGGAACACCCGATTAGCAATCAGCCCCAGCATTTT. Together with reference TRBV19 and TRBJ1-5, the CDR3 gives the full variable domain: DGGITQSPKYLFRKEGQNVTLSCEQNLNHDAMYWYRQDPGQGLRLIYYSQIVNDFQKGDIAEGYSVSREKKESFPLTVTSAQKNPTAFYLCASREHPISNQPQHFGDGTRLSIL.